These T cell receptor beta chains were read from a single sample in a study of cytomegalovirus exposure and HLA in healthy donors. The method was immunoSEQ multiplex PCR; TCRdb's version includes in-frame clones alone and lacks a portion of them. This sample yields roughly 100,000 clones, of which more than 75% are seen a single time; around 6.4% belongs to the top ten. Material: PBMCs. The receptors derive from a woman between 50 and 59 years old in good health and CMV-seropositive. The CDR3 runs from the conserved cysteine through the conserved F or W. The D gene is left open where the match is weak. Clone size, where shown, is once, few, many, or a class for clones that have expanded.

clone_size	d_call	j_call	v_call	cdr3_aa	cdr3_nt
.	TRBD1	TRBJ1-3	TRBV2	CASSVATGGYGNTIYF	TGTGCCAGCAGTGTGGCGACAGGGGGCTATGGAAACACCATATATTTT
.	TRBD2	TRBJ2-5	TRBV2	CASSETSGGAGETQYF	TGTGCCAGCAGTGAGACTAGCGGGGGGGCCGGGGAGACCCAGTACTTC
.	TRBD2	TRBJ2-3	TRBV2	CASSGRGAYTDTQYF	TGTGCCAGCAGTGGGCGGGGGGCCTACACAGATACGCAGTATTTT
.	.	TRBJ1-1	TRBV6-6	CAGSYSAGVDTEAFF	TGTGCCGGCAGTTACTCAGCCGGGGTGGACACTGAAGCTTTCTTT
.	.	TRBJ1-5	TRBV18	CASSPGAPYNQPQHF	TGTGCCAGCTCCCCCGGAGCCCCGTACAATCAGCCCCAGCATTTT
.	TRBD1	TRBJ1-2	TRBV6-1	CASRPGTANYGYTF	TGTGCCAGCAGGCCCGGGACAGCAAACTATGGCTACACCTTC
.	TRBD1	TRBJ1-6	TRBV19	CASRDRGKTSSPLHF	TGTGCCAGTAGGGACAGGGGAAAAACAAGTTCACCCCTCCACTTT
.	.	TRBJ1-5	TRBV2	CASTSDMADQPQHF	TGTGCCAGCACCTCGGACATGGCCGATCAGCCCCAGCATTTT
.	.	TRBJ2-7	TRBV7-9	CASSSQGGETYSYEQYF	TGTGCCAGCAGTTCCCAGGGTGGGGAAACTTACTCCTACGAGCAGTACTTC
once	.	TRBJ1-3	TRBV5-1	CANSYWSSGTLGNTIYF	TGCGCCAACAGCTACTGGTCTTCCGGGACTCTTGGAAACACCATATATTTT
.	.	TRBJ1-1	TRBV5-8	CASSLARYPGREAFF	TGTGCCAGCAGCTTGGCCAGGTATCCTGGGCGAGAAGCTTTCTTT
once	.	TRBJ1-5	TRBV28	CASSQGPREGQPQHF	TGTGCCAGCAGTCAGGGACCCAGGGAGGGCCAGCCCCAGCATTTT
.	.	TRBJ1-5	TRBV7-8	CASSRQTGAESNQPQHF	TGTGCCAGCAGCCGTCAGACAGGAGCGGAGAGCAATCAGCCCCAGCATTTT
few	.	TRBJ1-4	TRBV30	CAWSDFVMGNEKLFF	TGTGCCTGGAGCGACTTCGTTATGGGTAATGAAAAACTGTTTTTT
.	TRBD2	TRBJ2-3	TRBV27	CASRPGPGGGIGADTQYF	TGTGCCAGCAGGCCCGGGCCTGGCGGGGGTATCGGGGCAGATACGCAGTATTTT
.	.	TRBJ2-2	TRBV7-3	CASSPTSPRGGGELFF	TGTGCCAGCAGCCCCACCTCCCCCAGGGGTGGCGGGGAGCTGTTTTTT
.	.	TRBJ1-2	TRBV28	CASRPGGGMGYGYTF	TGTGCCAGCAGGCCTGGGGGGGGCATGGGCTATGGCTACACCTTC
.	.	TRBJ2-1	TRBV9	CASSVVGGLEQFF	TGTGCCAGCAGCGTAGTGGGGGGGCTTGAGCAGTTCTTC
.	TRBD1	TRBJ1-1	TRBV7-2	CASRLSFGQGTEAFF	TGTGCCAGCAGATTAAGCTTCGGACAGGGCACTGAAGCTTTCTTT
.	TRBD2	TRBJ2-3	TRBV2	CASTLQVRAGGHPDTQYF	TGTGCCAGCACTCTTCAAGTCAGGGCGGGGGGGCATCCAGATACGCAGTATTTT
many	.	TRBJ1-2	TRBV7-9	CASSFRENYGYTF	TGTGCCAGCAGCTTCCGGGAGAACTATGGCTACACCTTC
.	TRBD1	TRBJ2-3	TRBV7-7	CASSQGQPLSDTQYF	TGTGCCAGCAGCCAGGGACAGCCTCTGTCTGATACGCAGTATTTT
.	TRBD1	TRBJ1-1	TRBV10-1	CARGDRENTEAFF	TGCGCCAGGGGAGACAGGGAGAACACTGAAGCTTTCTTT
.	.	TRBJ2-3	TRBV7-2	CASSLKAITTDTQYF	TGTGCCAGCAGCTTAAAAGCAATCACCACAGATACGCAGTATTTT
few	.	TRBJ1-1	TRBV6-1	CASSEYGQLNTEAFF	TGTGCCAGCAGTGAGTACGGACAGCTGAACACTGAAGCTTTCTTT
few	TRBD1	TRBJ1-1	TRBV6-6	CASIEQGLNTEAFF	TGTGCCAGCATTGAACAGGGGCTGAACACTGAAGCTTTCTTT
.	.	TRBJ2-5	TRBV7-2	CASSHPGGAGTQYF	TGTGCCAGCAGCCATCCCGGGGGAGCAGGGACCCAGTACTTC
.	.	TRBJ1-5	TRBV11-2	CASSSGTFSDQPQHF	TGTGCCAGCAGCTCCGGGACATTTAGTGATCAGCCCCAGCATTTT
.	.	TRBJ1-1	TRBV6-6	CASSYSRNTEAFF	TGTGCCAGCAGTTACTCGCGGAACACTGAAGCTTTCTTT
.	.	TRBJ2-1	TRBV7-9	CASSLAASSNEQFF	TGTGCCAGCAGCTTAGCGGCTAGCAGCAATGAGCAGTTCTTC
.	.	TRBJ2-7	TRBV9	CASALGLQGYEQYF	TGTGCCAGCGCCCTGGGACTCCAGGGCTACGAGCAGTACTTC
.	TRBD1	TRBJ1-4	TRBV9	CASSASGTGNEKLFF	TGTGCCAGCAGCGCTTCCGGGACAGGGAATGAAAAACTGTTTTTT
.	TRBD2	TRBJ2-7	TRBV6-1	CASREVAGASYEQYF	TGTGCCAGCAGGGAGGTAGCGGGGGCTTCCTACGAGCAGTACTTC
few	.	TRBJ2-1	TRBV7-2	CASSLGTSRGAYNEQFF	TGTGCCAGCAGCCTCGGGACTTCACGGGGCGCCTACAATGAGCAGTTCTTC
.	TRBD1	TRBJ2-2	TRBV7-3	CASSLSGGNTGELFF	TGTGCCAGCAGCTTATCAGGGGGTAACACCGGGGAGCTGTTTTTT
.	TRBD1	TRBJ2-1	TRBV10-3	CAISDFPGGNYNEQFF	TGTGCCATCAGTGATTTCCCAGGGGGCAACTACAATGAGCAGTTCTTC
.	TRBD2	TRBJ2-3	TRBV18	CASSPVRLAVSTDTQYF	TGTGCCAGCTCACCGGTAAGACTAGCGGTGAGCACAGATACGCAGTATTTT
.	.	TRBJ1-2	TRBV30	CAFRYRAYGYTF	TGTGCCTTCCGATACAGGGCCTATGGCTACACCTTC
few	TRBD2	TRBJ2-7	TRBV9	CASREAGGLYEQYF	TGTGCCAGCAGAGAAGCGGGGGGGCTCTACGAGCAGTACTTC
.	TRBD2	TRBJ2-1	TRBV14	CASSDGLVYNEQFF	TGTGCCAGCAGCGACGGACTAGTCTACAATGAGCAGTTCTTC
few	TRBD2	TRBJ2-2	TRBV7-2	CASGYAGGNTGELFF	TGTGCCAGCGGATACGCGGGGGGGAACACCGGGGAGCTGTTTTTT
once	.	TRBJ1-1	TRBV27	CASRSGGAPTEAFF	TGTGCCAGCAGGTCCGGGGGGGCCCCCACTGAAGCTTTCTTT
.	.	TRBJ2-3	TRBV5-6	CASSFGADTQYF	TGTGCCAGCAGCTTCGGGGCAGATACGCAGTATTTT
.	.	TRBJ1-5	TRBV7-9	CASSFSSPNQPQHF	TGTGCCAGCAGCTTTAGCTCACCCAATCAGCCCCAGCATTTT
.	.	TRBJ2-7	TRBV5-1	CASSLEGDEQYF	TGCGCCAGCAGCTTGGAGGGGGACGAGCAGTACTTC
.	TRBD1	TRBJ1-6	TRBV28	CASSLLGQGAGGSPLHF	TGTGCCAGCAGTTTATTGGGACAGGGGGCCGGTGGGTCACCCCTCCACTTT
.	.	TRBJ2-2	TRBV7-2	CASSPDRISNTGELFF	TGTGCCAGCAGCCCGGACAGAATTTCGAACACCGGGGAGCTGTTTTTT